This TCR beta chain was sequenced in a study of T cell repertoires in cytomegalovirus infection. Across the whole study: Shared public TCR beta signatures pointed to both CMV infection and a matching HLA type. Whole-study findings and limits: Cumulated frequencies of public TCR beta families served to identify carriers of CMV plus the relevant HLA. CMV-specific TCR beta clonotypes restricted by HLA-C dominated the ex vivo response.

Each CDR3 protein is one row after TCRdb ran MiXCR on the reads. The sample has roughly 310,000 distinct CDR3 sequences, about a sixth seen once. CDR1 SGHDT and CDR2 YYEEEE come from the germline V gene. Trimming pared 0 bases from V and 5 bases from J, leaving 14 bases between. The CDR3 covers 16 residues. For this clonotype: The target antigen is unknown.

The sequencing input was PBMCs. The clonotype originates from a human donor in good health (CMV status not recorded). Some clones in this sample may be carry-over from other donors' samples. This sequence joins TRBV5-6 and TRBJ2-2, with D perhaps TRBD1 (6 bases). The CDR3 region has the DNA TGTGCCAGCAGCTTGGGGGCCGGGACACGAACCGGGGAGCTGTTTTTT. This gives the protein CASSLGAGTRTGELFF.